This T cell receptor (beta chain) was obtained from a study of Ad26.COV2.S vaccination and SARS-CoV-2 variants. Specified treatment: some 19 received Ad26.COV2.S at low or high dose, single or two shots; about 5 received placebo; per-sample allocation not given. Samples were taken on day 63 after the first vaccine or placebo injection. The CDR3 length is 15 residues. V lost 6 bases and J lost 2, with 17 bases in between. CDR1 LNHDA and CDR2 SQIVND come from the germline V gene (reference sequence). The repertoire was sequenced with immunoSEQ multiplex PCR; TCRdb's copy has only in-frame clones and lacks some. The sample contains a few hundred thousand clones, around 92% of which appear only once.

This chain joins TRBV19 and TRBJ2-7; the D is unclear. The TCR comes from a person between 18 and 60 years old who received the Ad26.COV2.S COVID-19 vaccine or a placebo. Sequenced material: peripheral blood, taken in a trial of Ad26.COV2.S vaccine versus placebo. The CDR3 loop is CASSRTLGSTYEQYF. The CDR3 bases are TGTGCCAGTAGCCGTACGCTTGGCAGTACCTACGAGCAGTACTTC.